The present entry profiles one T cell receptor (beta chain) with its context. This CDR3 spans 15 amino acids. Germline lookup yields CDR1 SGHTA and CDR2 FQGNSA. With 2 bases removed from V and 6 bases from J, the gap between germline ends came to 16 bases. The data were obtained in a study of PD-1 blockade in classical Hodgkin lymphoma. Each patient's relapse followed autologous stem cell transplantation, and brentuximab vedotin exposure varied. This table comes from immunoSEQ multiplex PCR, and its TCRdb copy is limited to in-frame clones, with some not included. Here the sample spans some 38,000 clones, over 60% being singletons.

This clonotype originated in a human donor with classical Hodgkin lymphoma. V is TRBV7-2 and J is TRBJ1-2; weak D call: TRBD1 (5 bases). The source material was peripheral blood mononuclear cells (PBMCs), sampled before the second cycle of nivolumab. The CDR3 loop is CASSLSLDSTDGYTF. The CDR3 coding sequence is TGTGCCAGCAGCTTAAGTTTAGACAGTACGGATGGCTACACCTTC.